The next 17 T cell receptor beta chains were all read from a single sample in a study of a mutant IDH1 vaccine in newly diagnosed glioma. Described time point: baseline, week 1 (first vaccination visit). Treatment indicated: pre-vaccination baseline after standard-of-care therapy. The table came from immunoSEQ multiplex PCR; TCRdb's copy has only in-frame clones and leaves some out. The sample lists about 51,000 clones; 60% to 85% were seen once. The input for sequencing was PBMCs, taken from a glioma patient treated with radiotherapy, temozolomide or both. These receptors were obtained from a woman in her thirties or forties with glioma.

CDR3 protein: CASRGREKLFF. As DNA, the CDR3 is TGTGCCAGCAGAGGGCGGGAAAAACTGTTTTTT. The chain employs TRBV6-1 and TRBJ1-4, with D unclear. From germline, CDR1 is MNHNS and CDR2 SASEGT. Trimming shortened V by 6 bases and J by 8 bases, and 7 bases separated the two germline ends. CDR3 length: 11 residues.

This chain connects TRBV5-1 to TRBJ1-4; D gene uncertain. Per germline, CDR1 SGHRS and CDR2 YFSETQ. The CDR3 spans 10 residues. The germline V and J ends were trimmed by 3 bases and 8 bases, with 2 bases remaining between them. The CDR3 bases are TGCGCCAGCAGCTGGGAAAAACTGTTTTTT. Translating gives CASSWEKLFF.

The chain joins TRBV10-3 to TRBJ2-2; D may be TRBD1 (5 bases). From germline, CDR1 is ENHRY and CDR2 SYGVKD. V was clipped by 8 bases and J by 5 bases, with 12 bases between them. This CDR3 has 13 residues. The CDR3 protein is CAIAPGPTGELFF. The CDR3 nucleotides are TGTGCCATCGCCCCAGGGCCAACCGGGGAGCTGTTTTTT.

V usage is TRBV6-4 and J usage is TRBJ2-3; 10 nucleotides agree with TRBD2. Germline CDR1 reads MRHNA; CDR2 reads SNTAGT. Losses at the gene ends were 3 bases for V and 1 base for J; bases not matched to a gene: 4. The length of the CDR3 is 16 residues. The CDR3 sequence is CASSESLAGGTDTQYF. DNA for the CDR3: TGTGCCAGCAGTGAGAGCCTAGCGGGGGGCACAGATACGCAGTATTTT.

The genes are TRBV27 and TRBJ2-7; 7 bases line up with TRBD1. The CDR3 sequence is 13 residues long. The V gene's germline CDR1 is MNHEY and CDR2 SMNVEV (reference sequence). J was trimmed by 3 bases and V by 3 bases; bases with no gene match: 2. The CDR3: CASSFTGDYEQYF. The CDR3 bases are TGTGCCAGCAGTTTTACAGGGGACTACGAGCAGTACTTC.

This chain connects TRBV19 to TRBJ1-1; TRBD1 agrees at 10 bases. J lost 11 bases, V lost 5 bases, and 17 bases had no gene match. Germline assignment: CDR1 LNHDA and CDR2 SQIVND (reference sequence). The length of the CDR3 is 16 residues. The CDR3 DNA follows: TGTGCCAGTAGTGTGGACAGGGGGACACCTGGCCATCATGCTTTCTTT. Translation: CASSVDRGTPGHHAFF.

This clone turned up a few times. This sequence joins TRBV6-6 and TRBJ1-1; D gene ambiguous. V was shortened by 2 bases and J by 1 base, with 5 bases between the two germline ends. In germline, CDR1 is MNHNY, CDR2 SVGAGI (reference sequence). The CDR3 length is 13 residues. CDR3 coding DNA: TGTGCCAGCAGTTACGGAGGGAACACTGAAGCTTTCTTT. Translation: CASSYGGNTEAFF.

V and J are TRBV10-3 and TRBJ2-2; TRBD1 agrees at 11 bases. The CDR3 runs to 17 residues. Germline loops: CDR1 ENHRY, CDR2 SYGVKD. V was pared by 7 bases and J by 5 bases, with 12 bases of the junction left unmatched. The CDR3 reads CAITPSPGTGGTGELFF. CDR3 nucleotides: TGTGCCATCACCCCCTCCCCCGGGACAGGGGGAACCGGGGAGCTGTTTTTT.

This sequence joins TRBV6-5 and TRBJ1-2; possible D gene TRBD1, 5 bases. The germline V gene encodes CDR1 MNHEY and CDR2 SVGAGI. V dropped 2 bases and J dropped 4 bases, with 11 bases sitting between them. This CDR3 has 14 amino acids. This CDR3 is CASSYDGGGYGYTF. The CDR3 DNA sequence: TGTGCCAGCAGTTACGACGGGGGGGGCTATGGCTACACCTTC.

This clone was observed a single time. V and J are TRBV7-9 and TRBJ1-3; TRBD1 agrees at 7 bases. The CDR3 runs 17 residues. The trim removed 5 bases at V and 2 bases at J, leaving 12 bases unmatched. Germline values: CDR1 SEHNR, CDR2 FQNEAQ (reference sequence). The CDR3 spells CASSPTRQGETGNTIYF. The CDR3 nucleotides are TGTGCCAGCAGCCCTACCCGACAGGGAGAAACTGGAAACACCATATATTTT.

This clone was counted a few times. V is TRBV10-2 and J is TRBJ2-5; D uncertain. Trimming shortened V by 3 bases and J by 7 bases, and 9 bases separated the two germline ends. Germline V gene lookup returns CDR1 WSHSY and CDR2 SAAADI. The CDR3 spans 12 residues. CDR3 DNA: TGCGCCAGCAGTGACATAACGGGGACCCAGTACTTC. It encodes CASSDITGTQYF.

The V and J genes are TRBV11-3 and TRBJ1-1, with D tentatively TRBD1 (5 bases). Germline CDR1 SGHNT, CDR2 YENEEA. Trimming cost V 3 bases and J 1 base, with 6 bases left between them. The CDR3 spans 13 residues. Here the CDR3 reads CASSFGGNTEAFF. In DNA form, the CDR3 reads TGTGCCAGCAGCTTTGGGGGGAACACTGAAGCTTTCTTT.

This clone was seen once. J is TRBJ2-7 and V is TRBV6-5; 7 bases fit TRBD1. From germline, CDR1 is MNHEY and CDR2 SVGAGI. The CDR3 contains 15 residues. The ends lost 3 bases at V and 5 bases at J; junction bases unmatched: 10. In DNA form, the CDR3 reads TGTGCCAGCAGTTATTACCCGAAGGGGGCTCACGAGCAGTACTTC. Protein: CASSYYPKGAHEQYF.

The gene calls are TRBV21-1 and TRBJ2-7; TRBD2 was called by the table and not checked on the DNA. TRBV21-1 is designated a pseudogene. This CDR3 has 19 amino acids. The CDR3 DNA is TGTGCCAGCAGCAAAGCCCCTGGGAGCGGCCTTTTTTTAGCCTACGAGCAGTACTTC. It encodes CASSKAPGSGLFLAYEQYF.

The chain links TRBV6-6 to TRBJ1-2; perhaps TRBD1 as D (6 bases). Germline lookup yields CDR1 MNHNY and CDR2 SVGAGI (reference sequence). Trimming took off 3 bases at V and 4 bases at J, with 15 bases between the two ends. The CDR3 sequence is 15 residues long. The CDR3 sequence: CASSYSPRTAYGYTF. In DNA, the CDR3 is TGTGCCAGCAGTTATTCTCCACGGACAGCCTATGGCTACACCTTC.

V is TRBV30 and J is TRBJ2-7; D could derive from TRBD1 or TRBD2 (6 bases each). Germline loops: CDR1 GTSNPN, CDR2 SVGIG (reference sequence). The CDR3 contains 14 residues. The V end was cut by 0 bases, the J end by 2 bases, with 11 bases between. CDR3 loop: CAWSVGRGPYEQYF. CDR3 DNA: TGTGCCTGGAGTGTAGGCCGGGGGCCCTACGAGCAGTACTTC. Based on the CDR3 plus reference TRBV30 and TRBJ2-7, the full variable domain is SQTIHQWPATLVQPVGSPLSLECTVEGTSNPNLYWYRQAAGRGLQLLFYSVGIGQISSEVPQNLSASRPQDRQFILSSKKLLLSDSGFYLCAWSVGRGPYEQYFGPGTRLTVT.

CDR3 region: CASSPWAGDTQYF. The CDR3 coding sequence is TGTGCCAGCAGCCCCTGGGCGGGGGATACGCAGTATTTT. The gene calls are TRBV9 and TRBJ2-3; a possible D gene is TRBD2 (6 bases). Trimming pared 4 bases from V and 6 bases from J, leaving 12 bases between. This CDR3 has 13 residues. CDR1 is SGDLS, CDR2 YYNGEE, per germline.